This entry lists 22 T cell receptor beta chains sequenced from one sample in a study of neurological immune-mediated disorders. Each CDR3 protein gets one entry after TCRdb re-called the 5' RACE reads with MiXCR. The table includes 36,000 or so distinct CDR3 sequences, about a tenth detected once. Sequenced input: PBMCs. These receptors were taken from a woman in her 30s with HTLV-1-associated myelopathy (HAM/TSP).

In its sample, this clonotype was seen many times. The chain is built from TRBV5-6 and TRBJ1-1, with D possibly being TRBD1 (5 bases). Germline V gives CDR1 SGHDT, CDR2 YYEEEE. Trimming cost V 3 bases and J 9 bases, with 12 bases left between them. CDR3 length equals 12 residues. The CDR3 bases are TGTGCCAGCAGCTGGGGGAGGCAGCAAGCTTTCTTT. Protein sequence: CASSWGRQQAFF.

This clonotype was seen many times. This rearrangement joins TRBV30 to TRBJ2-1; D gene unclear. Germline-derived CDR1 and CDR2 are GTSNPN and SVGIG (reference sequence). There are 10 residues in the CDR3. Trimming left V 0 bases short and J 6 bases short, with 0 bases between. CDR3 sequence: CAWSVNEQFF. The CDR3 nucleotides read TGTGCCTGGAGTGTCAATGAGCAGTTCTTC.

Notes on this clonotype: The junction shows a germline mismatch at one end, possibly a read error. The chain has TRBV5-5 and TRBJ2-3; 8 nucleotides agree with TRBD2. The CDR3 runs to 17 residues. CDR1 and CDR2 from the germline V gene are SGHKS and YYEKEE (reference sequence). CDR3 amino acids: CAISSRTIGGAGDTQYF. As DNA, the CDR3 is TGTGCCATCAGCTCCCGGACTATCGGGGGGGCGGGGGATACGCAGTATTTT.

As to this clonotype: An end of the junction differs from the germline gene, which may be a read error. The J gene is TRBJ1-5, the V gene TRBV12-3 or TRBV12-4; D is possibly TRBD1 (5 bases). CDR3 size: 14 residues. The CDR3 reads CASSPTTEGQPHHF. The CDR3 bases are TGTGCCAGCAGCCCTACGACAGAGGGCCAGCCCCATCATTTT.

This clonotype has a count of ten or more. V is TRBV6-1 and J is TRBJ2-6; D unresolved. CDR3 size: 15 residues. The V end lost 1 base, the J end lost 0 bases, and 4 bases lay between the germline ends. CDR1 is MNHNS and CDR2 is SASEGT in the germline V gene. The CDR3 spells CASSEGASGANVLTF. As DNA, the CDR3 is TGTGCCAGCAGTGAAGGGGCCTCTGGGGCCAACGTCCTGACTTTC.

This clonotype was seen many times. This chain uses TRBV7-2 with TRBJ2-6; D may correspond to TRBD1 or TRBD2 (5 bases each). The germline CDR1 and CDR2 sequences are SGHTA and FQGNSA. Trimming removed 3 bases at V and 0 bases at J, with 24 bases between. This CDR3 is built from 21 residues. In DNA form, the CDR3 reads TGTGCCAGCAGCTTGGGGGAGCCAGGAGCGATGATTACCTCTGGGGCCAACGTCCTGACTTTC. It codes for CASSLGEPGAMITSGANVLTF.

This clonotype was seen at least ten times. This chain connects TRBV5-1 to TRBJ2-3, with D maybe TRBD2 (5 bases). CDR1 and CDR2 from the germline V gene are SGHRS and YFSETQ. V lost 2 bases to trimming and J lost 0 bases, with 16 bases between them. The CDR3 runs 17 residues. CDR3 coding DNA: TGCGCCAGCAGCTTTTTCCCCGAGGGTTCTAGCACAGATACGCAGTATTTT. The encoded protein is CASSFFPEGSSTDTQYF.

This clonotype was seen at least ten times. The CDR3 spells CASSDSRDTGELFF. CDR3 coding DNA: TGTGCCAGCAGTGACTCGCGGGACACCGGGGAGCTGTTTTTT. The rearrangement links TRBV6-4 to TRBJ2-2, with D possibly being TRBD2 (5 bases). V gave up 0 bases and J gave up 3 bases, with 5 bases separating them. The CDR3 totals 14 residues. Germline CDR1 and CDR2: MRHNA and SNTAGT.

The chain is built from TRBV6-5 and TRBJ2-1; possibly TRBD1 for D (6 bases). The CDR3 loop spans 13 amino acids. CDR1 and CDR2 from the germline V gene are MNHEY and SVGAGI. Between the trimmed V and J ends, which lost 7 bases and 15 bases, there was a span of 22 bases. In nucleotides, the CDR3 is TGTGCCAGCATTATCACAGGGTTCGGGATTCTGTTCTTC. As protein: CASIITGFGILFF.

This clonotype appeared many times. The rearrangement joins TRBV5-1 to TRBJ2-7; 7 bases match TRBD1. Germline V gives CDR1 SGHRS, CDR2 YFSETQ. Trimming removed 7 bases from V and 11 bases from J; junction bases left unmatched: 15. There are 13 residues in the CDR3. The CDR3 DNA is TGCGCCAGCCACGGACAGGCGGAACAGTTGGAGTACTTC. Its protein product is CASHGQAEQLEYF.

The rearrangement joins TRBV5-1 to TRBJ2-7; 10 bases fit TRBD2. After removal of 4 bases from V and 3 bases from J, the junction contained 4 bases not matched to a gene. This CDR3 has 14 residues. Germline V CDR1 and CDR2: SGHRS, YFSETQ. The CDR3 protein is CASSPSGGGYEQYF. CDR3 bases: TGCGCCAGCAGCCCCAGCGGGGGGGGCTACGAGCAGTACTTC.

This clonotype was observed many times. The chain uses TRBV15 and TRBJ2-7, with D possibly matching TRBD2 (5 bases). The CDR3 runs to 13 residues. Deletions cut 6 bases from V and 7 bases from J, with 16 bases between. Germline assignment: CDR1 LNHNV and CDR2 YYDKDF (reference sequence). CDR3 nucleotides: TGTGCCACCAGTCCGGGATCTAAGAGGGAGCAGTACTTC. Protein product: CATSPGSKREQYF.

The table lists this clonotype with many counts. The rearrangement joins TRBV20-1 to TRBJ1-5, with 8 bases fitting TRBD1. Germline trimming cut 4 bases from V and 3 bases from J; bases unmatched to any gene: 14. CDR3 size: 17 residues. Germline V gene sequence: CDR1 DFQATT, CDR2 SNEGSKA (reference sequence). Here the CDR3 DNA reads TGCAGTGCTACAGAGGGGTCCCGGACAGGGCTCAATCAGCCCCAGCATTTT. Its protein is CSATEGSRTGLNQPQHF.

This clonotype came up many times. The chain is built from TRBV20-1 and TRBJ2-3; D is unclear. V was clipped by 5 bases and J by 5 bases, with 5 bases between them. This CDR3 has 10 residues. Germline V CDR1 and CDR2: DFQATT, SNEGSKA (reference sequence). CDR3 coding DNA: TGCAGTGCTTTGAAAGATACGCAGTATTTT. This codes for CSALKDTQYF.

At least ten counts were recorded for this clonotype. The CDR3: CASSPGLAGGNNEQFF. The CDR3 region has the DNA TGTGCCAGCAGCCCGGGACTAGCGGGGGGTAACAATGAGCAGTTCTTC. The chain carries TRBV7-9 and TRBJ2-1, with 15 bases aligning to TRBD2. V was clipped by 5 bases and J by 5 bases; unmatched bases: 4. The CDR3 is 16 amino acids. CDR1 SEHNR and CDR2 FQNEAQ come from the germline V gene (reference sequence).

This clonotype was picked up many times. The CDR3 region is CASSPMDRALEAFF. The CDR3, as DNA: TGTGCCAGCTCACCGATGGACAGGGCCCTTGAAGCTTTCTTT. This chain joins TRBV18 and TRBJ1-1, with 8 bases fitting TRBD1. V was pared by 3 bases and J by 7 bases, with 7 bases of the junction left unmatched. The CDR3 contains 14 residues. The V gene's germline CDR1 is KGHSH and CDR2 LQKENI. Full variable domain (missing parts from reference TRBV18 and TRBJ1-1): NAGVMQNPRHLVRRRGQEARLRCSPMKGHSHVYWYRQLPEEGLKFMVYLQKENIIDESGMPKERFSAEFPKEGPSILRIQQVVRGDSAAYFCASSPMDRALEAFFGQGTRLTVV.

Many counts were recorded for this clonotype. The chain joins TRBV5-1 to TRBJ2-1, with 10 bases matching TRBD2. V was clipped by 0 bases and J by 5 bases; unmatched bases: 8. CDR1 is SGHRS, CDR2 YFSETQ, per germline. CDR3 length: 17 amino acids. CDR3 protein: CASSLAIQRGGHNEQFF. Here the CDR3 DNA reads TGCGCCAGCAGCTTGGCCATTCAGCGGGGGGGCCACAATGAGCAGTTCTTC.

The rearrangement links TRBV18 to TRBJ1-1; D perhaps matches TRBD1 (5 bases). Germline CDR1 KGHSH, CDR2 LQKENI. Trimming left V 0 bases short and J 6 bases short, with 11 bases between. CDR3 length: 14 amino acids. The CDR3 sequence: CASSPPWGEPEAFF. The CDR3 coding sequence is TGTGCCAGCTCACCACCTTGGGGGGAACCTGAAGCTTTCTTT.

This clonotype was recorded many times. The CDR3 DNA follows: TGTGCCAGCAGCCCACCCTGGACTCTAACTCTCACAGATACGCAGTATTTT. Translating gives CASSPPWTLTLTDTQYF. The chain uses TRBV13 and TRBJ2-3; tentative D call: TRBD2 (5 bases). The V end was cut by 5 bases, the J end by 2 bases, with 20 bases between. The CDR3 is made up of 17 amino acids. Looked up from germline, CDR1 is PRHDT and CDR2 is FYEKMQ (reference sequence). Drawing the rest from reference TRBV13 and TRBJ2-3, the complete variable domain is AAGVIQSPRHLIKEKRETATLKCYPIPRHDTVYWYQQGPGQDPQFLISFYEKMQSDKGSIPDRFSAQQFSDYHSELNMSSLELGDSALYFCASSPPWTLTLTDTQYFGPGTRLTVL.

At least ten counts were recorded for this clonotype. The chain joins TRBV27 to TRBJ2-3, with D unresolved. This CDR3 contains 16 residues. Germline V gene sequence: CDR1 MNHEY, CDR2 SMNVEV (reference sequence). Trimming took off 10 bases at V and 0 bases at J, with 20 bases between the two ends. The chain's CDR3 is CATPRQVVLSTDTQYF. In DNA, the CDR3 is TGTGCCACCCCCAGGCAGGTAGTCCTTAGCACAGATACGCAGTATTTT.

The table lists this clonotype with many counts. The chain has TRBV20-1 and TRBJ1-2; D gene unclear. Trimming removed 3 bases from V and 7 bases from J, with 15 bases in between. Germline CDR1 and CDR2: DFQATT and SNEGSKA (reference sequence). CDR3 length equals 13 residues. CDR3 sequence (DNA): TGCAGTGCTAGCCTAGCGGTTGCGGGTGGCTACACCTTC. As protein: CSASLAVAGGYTF.

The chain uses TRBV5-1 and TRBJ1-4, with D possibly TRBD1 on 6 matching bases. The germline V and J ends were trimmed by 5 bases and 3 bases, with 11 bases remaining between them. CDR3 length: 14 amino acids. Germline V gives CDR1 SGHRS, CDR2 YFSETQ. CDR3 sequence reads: CASSSGAPNEKLFF. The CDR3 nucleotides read TGCGCCAGCAGTTCGGGGGCACCTAATGAAAAACTGTTTTTT.